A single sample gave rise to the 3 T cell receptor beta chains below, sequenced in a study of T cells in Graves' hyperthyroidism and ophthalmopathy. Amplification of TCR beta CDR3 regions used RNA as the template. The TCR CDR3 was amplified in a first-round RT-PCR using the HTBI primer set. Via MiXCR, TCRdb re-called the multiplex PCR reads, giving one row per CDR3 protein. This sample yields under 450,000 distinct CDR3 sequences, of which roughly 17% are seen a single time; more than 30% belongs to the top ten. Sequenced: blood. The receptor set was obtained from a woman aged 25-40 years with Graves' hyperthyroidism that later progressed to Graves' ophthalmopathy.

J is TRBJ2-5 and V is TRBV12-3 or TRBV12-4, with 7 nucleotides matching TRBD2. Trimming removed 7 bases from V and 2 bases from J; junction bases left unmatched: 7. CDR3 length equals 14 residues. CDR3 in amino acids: CASKRAGNQETQYF. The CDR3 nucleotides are TGTGCCAGCAAAAGAGCGGGGAATCAAGAGACCCAGTACTTC.

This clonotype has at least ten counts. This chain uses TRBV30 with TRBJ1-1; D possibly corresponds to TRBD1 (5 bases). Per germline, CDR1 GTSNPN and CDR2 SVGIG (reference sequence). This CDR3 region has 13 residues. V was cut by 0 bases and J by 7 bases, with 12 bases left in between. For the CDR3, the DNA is TGTGCCTGGAGTGTACAAGAACAGGTTGAAGCTTTCTTT. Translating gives CAWSVQEQVEAFF.

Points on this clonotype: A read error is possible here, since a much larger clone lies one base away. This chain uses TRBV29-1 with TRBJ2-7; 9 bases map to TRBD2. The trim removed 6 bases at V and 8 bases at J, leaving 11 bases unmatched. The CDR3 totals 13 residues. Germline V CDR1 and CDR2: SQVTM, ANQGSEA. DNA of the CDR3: TGCAGCGTCCGGACTAGCGTCATGAACAAGCAGTACTTC. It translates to CSVRTSVMNKQYF.